These 29 T cell receptor beta chains originate from one sample sequenced in a study of OX40 agonist ivuxolimab in advanced cancers. Some clones are missing from TCRdb's copy, which holds only in-frame ones; the method was immunoSEQ multiplex PCR. The table shows 70,000 to 95,000 clones, with approximately 85% occurring only once. Here the sequenced sample was CD4+ or CD8+ T cells sorted from blood, taken in a trial of the OX40 agonist ivuxolimab. These receptors originate from an adult with an advanced solid tumor such as melanoma, head and neck, liver or kidney cancer.

This clone came up a few times. V is TRBV5-1 and J is TRBJ2-1, with 10 bases matching TRBD1. There are 15 residues in the CDR3. Germline trimming cut 5 bases from V and 6 bases from J; bases unmatched to any gene: 8. In germline, CDR1 is SGHRS, CDR2 YFSETQ. The CDR3 region is CASRQTGTGVNEQFF. In DNA form, the CDR3 reads TGCGCCAGCAGGCAAACTGGGACAGGGGTCAATGAGCAGTTCTTC.

There are a few counts of this clone. This chain links TRBV19 with TRBJ1-4; D perhaps matches TRBD1 (5 bases). Germline CDR1 LNHDA, CDR2 SQIVND (reference sequence). This CDR3 has 11 amino acids. V was trimmed by 8 bases and J by 10 bases, leaving 11 bases between them. CDR3 protein: CASRGQGKLFF. In nucleotides, the CDR3 is TGTGCCAGTCGGGGTCAGGGAAAACTGTTTTTT.

The chain combines TRBV6-5 with TRBJ1-5, with D uncertain. The CDR3 length is 16 residues. Trimming removed 2 bases from V and 2 bases from J, with 13 bases in between. Germline V gene lookup returns CDR1 MNHEY and CDR2 SVGAGI. CDR3 protein: CASSYARGNGNQPQHF. The DNA for the CDR3 is TGTGCCAGCAGTTACGCTCGGGGTAACGGCAATCAGCCCCAGCATTTT.

This chain links TRBV28 with TRBJ2-1; D gene uncertain. The germline V and J ends were trimmed by 0 bases and 8 bases, with 5 bases remaining between them. This CDR3 is 12 amino acids long. Per the germline V gene, CDR1 is MDHEN and CDR2 is SYDVKM. CDR3 DNA: TGTGCCAGCAGTTTATGGGACGATGAGCAGTTCTTC. Encoded protein: CASSLWDDEQFF. The entire variable domain, with the rest obtained from reference TRBV28 and TRBJ2-1, is as follows: DVKVTQSSRYLVKRTGEKVFLECVQDMDHENMFWYRQDPGLGLRLIYFSYDVKMKEKGDIPEGYSVSREKKERFSLILESASTNQTSMYLCASSLWDDEQFFGPGTRLTVL.

This rearrangement joins TRBV19 to TRBJ1-3, with a weak D call TRBD1 (5 bases). In germline, CDR1 is LNHDA, CDR2 SQIVND (reference sequence). The CDR3 is made up of 15 amino acids. V lost 7 bases to trimming and J lost 0 bases, with 13 bases between them. Here the CDR3 reads CASTRDRFSGNTIYF. CDR3 bases: TGTGCCAGTACCCGGGACCGCTTCTCTGGAAACACCATATATTTT.

The J gene is TRBJ1-1, the V gene TRBV19; TRBD1 agrees at 7 bases. Losses at the gene ends were 4 bases for V and 4 bases for J; bases not matched to a gene: 3. Looked up from germline, CDR1 is LNHDA and CDR2 is SQIVND (reference sequence). The CDR3 covers 13 residues. CDR3 region: CASSRGGGTEAFF. The CDR3 region has the DNA TGTGCCAGTAGTAGAGGGGGCGGCACTGAAGCTTTCTTT.

The V call is TRBV25-1, the J call TRBJ2-2; no definite D call. The CDR3 extends over 10 amino acids. V was pared by 3 bases and J by 8 bases, with 1 base between. The germline CDR1 and CDR2 sequences are MGHDK and SYGVNS. DNA of the CDR3: TGTGCCAGCAGTGAGGGGGAGCTGTTTTTT. This sequence encodes CASSEGELFF.

This clone was seen just once. V is TRBV11-2 and J is TRBJ2-3; D may be TRBD2 (6 bases). V lost 2 bases and J 5 bases, leaving 14 bases between the germline ends. The CDR3 is 15 residues long. Germline CDR1 SGHAT, CDR2 FQNNGV. CDR3 residues: CASSLQVAAGDTQYF. The CDR3 DNA reads TGTGCCAGCAGCTTACAGGTAGCGGCAGGAGATACGCAGTATTTT.

This chain joins TRBV5-1 and TRBJ2-7, with 7 bases lining up with TRBD2. With 0 bases clipped from V and 3 bases from J, the junction kept 6 bases outside the gene matches. Germline CDR1 reads SGHRS; CDR2 reads YFSETQ. CDR3 length: 15 residues. The CDR3 region is CASSLGGSGYYEQYF. The CDR3 coding sequence is TGCGCCAGCAGCTTGGGCGGGAGTGGATACTACGAGCAGTACTTC.

The chain recombines TRBV27 with TRBJ1-1; 8 bases match TRBD1. Germline V gives CDR1 MNHEY, CDR2 SMNVEV (reference sequence). This CDR3 is built from 15 residues. Germline trimming cut 5 bases from V and 7 bases from J; bases unmatched to any gene: 12. In DNA form, the CDR3 reads TGTGCCAGCAGTACAGGAAAAGACAGGGGTGGTGAAGCTTTCTTT. Its protein is CASSTGKDRGGEAFF.

The V and J genes are TRBV7-9 and TRBJ2-7, with TRBD2 matching over 8 bases. V lost 1 base to trimming and J lost 0 bases; unmatched junction nucleotides: 2. The germline V gene encodes CDR1 SEHNR and CDR2 FQNEAQ (reference sequence). This CDR3 region has 15 residues. The CDR3 region has the DNA TGTGCCAGCAGCTTAGTGAGCGGGAGCTCCTACGAGCAGTACTTC. As protein: CASSLVSGSSYEQYF.

In regard to this clone: The conserved phenylalanine or tryptophan is not found at the CDR3 terminus, so this likely reflects a read error. The DNA is omitted, as the CDR3 cannot be located on it reliably, and the CDR3 follows TCRdb's listing. V is TRBV6-1 and J is TRBJ2-7; TRBD1, as called in the table, went unchecked against the DNA. Germline assignment: CDR1 MNHNS and CDR2 SASEGT. With termini counted, the CDR3 has 12 amino acids. CDR3: CASSEGRDSPVY.

The V gene is TRBV9, the J gene TRBJ2-7; the match to TRBD2 covers 7 bases. This CDR3 comprises 17 residues. Germline V gene sequence: CDR1 SGDLS, CDR2 YYNGEE. J was trimmed by 4 bases and V by 0 bases; bases with no gene match: 13. In DNA, the CDR3 is TGTGCCAGCAGCGTAGGAGCAGGGCGGGAGTGGGGTTACGAGCAGTACTTC. This gives the protein CASSVGAGREWGYEQYF.

The V gene is TRBV11-2, the J gene TRBJ2-3; D might be TRBD2 (5 bases). The CDR3 runs 14 residues. V dropped 0 bases and J dropped 4 bases, with 8 bases sitting between them. Germline loops: CDR1 SGHAT, CDR2 FQNNGV. The CDR3 loop is CASSLELVADTQYF. CDR3 sequence (DNA): TGTGCCAGCAGCTTAGAACTAGTGGCAGATACGCAGTATTTT.

The chain couples TRBV5-1 to TRBJ2-1; D might be TRBD2 (5 bases). V lost 4 bases and J lost 10, with 12 bases in between. The CDR3 runs 12 residues. Germline-derived CDR1 and CDR2 are SGHRS and YFSETQ. CDR3 sequence: CASSLVLEEQFF. For the CDR3, the DNA is TGCGCCAGCAGCCTGGTACTAGAGGAGCAGTTCTTC.

This sequence joins TRBV6-5 and TRBJ2-7; TRBD1 or TRBD2 may be the D gene (5 bases each). CDR1 is MNHEY, CDR2 SVGAGI, per germline. The V end lost 6 bases, the J end lost 2 bases, and 17 bases lay between the germline ends. CDR3 length: 15 amino acids. The CDR3 DNA follows: TGTGCCAGCAGCTCTCGGGGCGGATTCCCCTACGAGCAGTACTTC. Its protein product is CASSSRGGFPYEQYF.

This clone was counted once. This chain uses TRBV7-8 with TRBJ2-1; D uncertain. Trimming took off 5 bases at V and 8 bases at J, with 13 bases between the two ends. Per the germline V gene, CDR1 is SGHVS and CDR2 is FQNEAQ. The CDR3 covers 13 residues. DNA for the CDR3: TGTGCCAGCAGCCCGCCGAAAAGCGATGAGCAGTTCTTC. Translating it yields CASSPPKSDEQFF.

The V call is TRBV28, the J call TRBJ1-2; no clear D gene. The CDR3 runs 13 residues. Trimming pared 4 bases from V and 5 bases from J, leaving 11 bases between. Germline CDR1 is MDHEN and CDR2 is SYDVKM. The CDR3 sequence is CASSSTQVYGYTF. The CDR3 DNA follows: TGTGCCAGCAGTTCTACTCAGGTGTATGGCTACACCTTC.

The chain couples TRBV27 to TRBJ2-7; D possibly matches TRBD1 or TRBD2 (7 bases each). Trimming removed 0 bases at V and 5 bases at J, with 17 bases between. Germline V gene sequence: CDR1 MNHEY, CDR2 SMNVEV (reference sequence). The CDR3 consists of 16 residues. CDR3 amino acids: CASSLSQGGGGNEQYF. The CDR3 coding sequence is TGTGCCAGCAGTTTATCCCAGGGGGGAGGGGGGAACGAGCAGTACTTC.

A few counts support this clone. This rearrangement joins TRBV11-3 to TRBJ2-7; D unresolved. CDR1 SGHNT and CDR2 YENEEA come from the germline V gene. V was trimmed by 5 bases and J by 3 bases, leaving 11 bases between them. The CDR3 totals 13 residues. In DNA form, the CDR3 reads TGTGCCAGCAGCCCAGACCCAGGCTACGAGCAGTACTTC. Amino acids: CASSPDPGYEQYF.

The chain recombines TRBV6-6 with TRBJ1-4; D remains unclear. CDR1 is MNHNY, CDR2 SVGAGI, per germline (reference sequence). The CDR3 is made up of 14 amino acids. Trimming took off 9 bases at V and 8 bases at J, with 19 bases between the two ends. For the CDR3, the DNA is TGTGCCAGTTCAATGGGGATCGTTGGGGAAAAACTGTTTTTT. This translates into CASSMGIVGEKLFF.

The rearrangement joins TRBV4-1 to TRBJ1-2, with 7 bases lining up with TRBD1. The CDR3 is made up of 15 amino acids. CDR1 and CDR2 (germline): MGHRA, YSYEKL. V shed 1 base, J shed 4 bases, and the junction held 6 bases outside the gene matches. The DNA for the CDR3 is TGCGCCAGCAGCCAAGGTTCAGGGGACAGCTATGGCTACACCTTC. Its protein is CASSQGSGDSYGYTF.

This clone was found a few times. The chain couples TRBV4-1 to TRBJ1-5; D gene ambiguous. Trimming cost V 4 bases and J 3 bases, with 7 bases left between them. Germline assignment: CDR1 MGHRA and CDR2 YSYEKL. CDR3 length: 13 amino acids. The CDR3 reads CASSRQTNQPQHF. CDR3 nucleotides: TGCGCCAGCAGCCGGCAGACCAATCAGCCCCAGCATTTT.

V and J are TRBV4-1 and TRBJ2-1, with a tentative D call TRBD2 (6 bases). Germline loops: CDR1 MGHRA, CDR2 YSYEKL. This CDR3 is built from 16 residues. The ends were cut back, 3 bases at V and 4 bases at J, with 16 bases in the middle. The CDR3 DNA reads as TGCGCCAGCAGCCAGCGGTTAGCGGCCCAATACAATGAGCAGTTCTTC. It encodes CASSQRLAAQYNEQFF.

The CDR3 region is CASSLAGANYEQYF. CDR3 sequence (DNA): TGTGCCAGCAGTTTAGCGGGAGCCAACTACGAGCAGTACTTC. V is TRBV28 and J is TRBJ2-7; 7 bases match TRBD2. Germline V gives CDR1 MDHEN, CDR2 SYDVKM. Losses at the gene ends were 2 bases for V and 3 bases for J; bases not matched to a gene: 4. The CDR3 length is 14 residues.

The V and J genes are TRBV27 and TRBJ2-2, with D tentatively TRBD1 (5 bases). The CDR3 extends over 14 amino acids. Looked up from germline, CDR1 is MNHEY and CDR2 is SMNVEV (reference sequence). Trimming took 2 bases from V and 5 from J, leaving 9 bases between them. CDR3 protein: CASSLRQLTGELFF. The CDR3 nucleotides are TGTGCCAGCAGTTTACGACAGTTAACCGGGGAGCTGTTTTTT.

J is TRBJ1-4 and V is TRBV4-3; D remains unclear. Between the trimmed V and J ends, which lost 0 bases and 0 bases, there was a span of 17 bases. The CDR3 consists of 19 residues. CDR1 LGHNA and CDR2 YSLEER come from the germline V gene. The CDR3 here is CASSQDRLDIAATNEKLFF. CDR3 sequence (DNA): TGCGCCAGCAGCCAAGATCGTTTAGATATCGCGGCAACTAATGAAAAACTGTTTTTT.

The V gene is TRBV5-1, the J gene TRBJ1-6; D not resolved. From germline, CDR1 is SGHRS and CDR2 YFSETQ. V was pared by 0 bases and J by 9 bases, with 13 bases between. The CDR3 sequence is 15 residues long. DNA of the CDR3: TGCGCCAGCAGCTTGGCCTGGCCCACAAGTTCACCCCTCCACTTT. Protein: CASSLAWPTSSPLHF.

The V and J genes are TRBV9 and TRBJ2-1; 11 bases line up with TRBD2. The V gene's germline CDR1 is SGDLS and CDR2 YYNGEE. CDR3 length equals 15 residues. V was clipped by 3 bases and J by 8 bases; unmatched bases: 7. CDR3 region: CASSARLAGTDEQFF. The CDR3 nucleotides read TGTGCCAGCAGCGCCAGACTAGCGGGAACGGATGAGCAGTTCTTC.